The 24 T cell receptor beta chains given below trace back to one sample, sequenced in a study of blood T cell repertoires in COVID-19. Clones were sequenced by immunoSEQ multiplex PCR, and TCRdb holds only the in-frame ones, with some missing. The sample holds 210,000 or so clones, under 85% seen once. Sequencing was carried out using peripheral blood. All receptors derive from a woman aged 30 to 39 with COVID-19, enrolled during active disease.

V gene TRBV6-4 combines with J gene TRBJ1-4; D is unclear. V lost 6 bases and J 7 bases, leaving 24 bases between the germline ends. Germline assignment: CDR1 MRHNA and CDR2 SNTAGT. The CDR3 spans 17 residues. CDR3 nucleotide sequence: TGTGCCAGCAGCTACAGTAATCTTTTTGGCGCCCGTGAAAAACTGTTTTTT. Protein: CASSYSNLFGAREKLFF.

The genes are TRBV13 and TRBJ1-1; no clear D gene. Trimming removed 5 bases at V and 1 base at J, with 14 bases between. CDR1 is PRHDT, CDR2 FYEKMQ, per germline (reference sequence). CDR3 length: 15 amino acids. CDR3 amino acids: CASSPRERRNTEAFF. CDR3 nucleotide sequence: TGTGCCAGCAGCCCCCGGGAGCGCAGGAACACTGAAGCTTTCTTT.

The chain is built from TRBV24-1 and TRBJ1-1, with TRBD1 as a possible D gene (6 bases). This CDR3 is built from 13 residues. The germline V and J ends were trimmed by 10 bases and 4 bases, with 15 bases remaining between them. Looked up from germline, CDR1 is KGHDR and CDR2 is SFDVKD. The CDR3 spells CATQDRSSTEAFF. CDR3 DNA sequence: TGTGCCACTCAAGACAGGTCCTCCACTGAAGCTTTCTTT.

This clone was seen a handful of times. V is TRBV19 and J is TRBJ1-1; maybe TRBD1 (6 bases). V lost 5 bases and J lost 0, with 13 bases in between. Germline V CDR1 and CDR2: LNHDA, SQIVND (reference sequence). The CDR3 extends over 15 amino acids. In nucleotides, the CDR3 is TGTGCCAGTAGTTCCCGCAGGGGATTGAACACTGAAGCTTTCTTT. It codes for CASSSRRGLNTEAFF.

Here the CDR3 DNA reads TGTGCCAGCAGCGACCCCGGTGGGGCGGAACCCTACGAGCAGTACTTC. Its protein product is CASSDPGGAEPYEQYF. The rearrangement uses TRBV27 and TRBJ2-7; a possible D gene is TRBD1 (5 bases). Germline CDR1 and CDR2: MNHEY and SMNVEV (reference sequence). There are 16 residues in the CDR3. V lost 6 bases and J 2 bases, leaving 20 bases between the germline ends.

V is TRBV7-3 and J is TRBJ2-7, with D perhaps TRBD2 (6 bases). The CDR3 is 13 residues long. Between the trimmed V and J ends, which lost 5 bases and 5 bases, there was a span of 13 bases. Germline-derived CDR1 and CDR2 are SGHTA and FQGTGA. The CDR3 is CASSKDYPDEQYF. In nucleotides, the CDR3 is TGTGCCAGCAGCAAGGACTATCCCGACGAGCAGTACTTC.

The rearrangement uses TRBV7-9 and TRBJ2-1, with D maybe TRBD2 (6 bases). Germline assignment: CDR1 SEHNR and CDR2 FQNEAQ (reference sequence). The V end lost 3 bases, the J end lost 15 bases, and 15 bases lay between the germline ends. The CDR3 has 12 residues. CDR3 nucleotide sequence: TGTGCCAGCAGCTTCGAGACTAGTGTTCGGTTCTTC. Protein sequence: CASSFETSVRFF.

CDR3 nucleotide sequence: TGTGCCAGTAGTATTTGGGGACAGGGAGTGAGCTACAATGAGCAGTTCTTC. It specifies CASSIWGQGVSYNEQFF. V usage is TRBV19 and J usage is TRBJ2-1, with TRBD1 matching over 9 bases. The CDR3 covers 17 residues. Germline lookup yields CDR1 LNHDA and CDR2 SQIVND (reference sequence). Trimming removed 3 bases from V and 3 bases from J; junction bases left unmatched: 9.

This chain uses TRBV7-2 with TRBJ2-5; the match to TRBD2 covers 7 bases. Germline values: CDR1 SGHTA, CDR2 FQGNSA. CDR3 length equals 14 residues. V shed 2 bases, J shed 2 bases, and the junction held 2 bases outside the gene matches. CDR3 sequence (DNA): TGTGCCAGCAGCTTAAGCGGGATACAAGAGACCCAGTACTTC. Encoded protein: CASSLSGIQETQYF. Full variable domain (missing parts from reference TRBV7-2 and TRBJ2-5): GAGVSQSPSNKVTEKGKDVELRCDPISGHTALYWYRQSLGQGLEFLIYFQGNSAPDKSGLPSDRFSAERTGGSVSTLTIQRTQQEDSAVYLCASSLSGIQETQYFGPGTRLLVL.

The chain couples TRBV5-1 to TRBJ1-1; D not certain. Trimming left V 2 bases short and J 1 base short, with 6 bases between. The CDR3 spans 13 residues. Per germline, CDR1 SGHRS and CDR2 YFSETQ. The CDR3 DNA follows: TGCGCCAGCAGCTTCAGGTGGAACACTGAAGCTTTCTTT. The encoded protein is CASSFRWNTEAFF.

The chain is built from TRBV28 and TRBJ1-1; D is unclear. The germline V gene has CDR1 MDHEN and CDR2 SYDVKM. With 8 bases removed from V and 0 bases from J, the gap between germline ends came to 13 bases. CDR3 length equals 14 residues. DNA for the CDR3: TGTGCCAGCTGCTCCGGCGGGATGAACACTGAAGCTTTCTTT. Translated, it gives CASCSGGMNTEAFF.

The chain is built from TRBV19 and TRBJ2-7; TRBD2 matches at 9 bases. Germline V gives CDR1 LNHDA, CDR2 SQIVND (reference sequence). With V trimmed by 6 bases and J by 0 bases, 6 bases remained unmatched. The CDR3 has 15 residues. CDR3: CASSYSGRSSYEQYF. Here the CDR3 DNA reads TGTGCCAGTAGCTATAGCGGGAGAAGCTCCTACGAGCAGTACTTC.

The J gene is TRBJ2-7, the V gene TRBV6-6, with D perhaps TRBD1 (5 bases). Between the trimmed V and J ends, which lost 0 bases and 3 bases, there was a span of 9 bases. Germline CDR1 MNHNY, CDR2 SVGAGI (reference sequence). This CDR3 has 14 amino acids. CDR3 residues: CASSYSNRHYEQYF. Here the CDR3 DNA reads TGTGCCAGCAGTTACTCGAACAGGCACTACGAGCAGTACTTC.

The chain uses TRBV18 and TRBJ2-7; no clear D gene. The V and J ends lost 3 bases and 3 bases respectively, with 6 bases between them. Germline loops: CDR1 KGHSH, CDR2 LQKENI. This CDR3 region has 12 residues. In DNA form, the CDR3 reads TGTGCCAGCTCACCGTTCCTCTACGAGCAGTACTTC. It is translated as CASSPFLYEQYF.

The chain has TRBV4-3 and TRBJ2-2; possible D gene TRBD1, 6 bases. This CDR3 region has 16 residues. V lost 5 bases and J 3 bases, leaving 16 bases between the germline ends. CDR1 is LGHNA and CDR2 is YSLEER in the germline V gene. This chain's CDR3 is CASSYRDNRYTGELFF. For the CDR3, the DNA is TGCGCCAGCAGCTACCGGGACAACAGATACACCGGGGAGCTGTTTTTT.

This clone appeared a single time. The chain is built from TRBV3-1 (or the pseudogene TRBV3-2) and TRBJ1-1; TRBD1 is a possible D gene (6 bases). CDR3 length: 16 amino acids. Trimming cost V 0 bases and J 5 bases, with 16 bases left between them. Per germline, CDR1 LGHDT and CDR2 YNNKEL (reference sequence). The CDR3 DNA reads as TGTGCCAGCAGCCAAGAAACAGGGATGAAGGATACTGAAGCTTTCTTT. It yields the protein CASSQETGMKDTEAFF.

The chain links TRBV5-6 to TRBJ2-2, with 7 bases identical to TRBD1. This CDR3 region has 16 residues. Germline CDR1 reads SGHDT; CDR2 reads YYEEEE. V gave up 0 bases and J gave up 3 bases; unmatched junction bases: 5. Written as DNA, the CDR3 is TGTGCCAGCAGCTTGGAGCAGGGGGTTTACACCGGGGAGCTGTTTTTT. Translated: CASSLEQGVYTGELFF.

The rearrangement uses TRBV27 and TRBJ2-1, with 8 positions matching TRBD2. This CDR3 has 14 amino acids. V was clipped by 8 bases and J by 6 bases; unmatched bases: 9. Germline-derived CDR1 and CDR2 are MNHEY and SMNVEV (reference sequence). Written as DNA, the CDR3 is TGTGCCAGCTCCCTCGACGGGGGGGTCAATGAGCAGTTCTTC. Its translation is CASSLDGGVNEQFF.

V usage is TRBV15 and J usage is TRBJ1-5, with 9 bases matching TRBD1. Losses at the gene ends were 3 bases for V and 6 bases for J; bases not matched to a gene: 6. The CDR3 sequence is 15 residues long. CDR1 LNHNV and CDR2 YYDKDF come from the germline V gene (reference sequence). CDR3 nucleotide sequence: TGTGCCACCAGCAGTTTGGGACAGGGAAGTCAGCCCCAGCATTTT. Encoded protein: CATSSLGQGSQPQHF.

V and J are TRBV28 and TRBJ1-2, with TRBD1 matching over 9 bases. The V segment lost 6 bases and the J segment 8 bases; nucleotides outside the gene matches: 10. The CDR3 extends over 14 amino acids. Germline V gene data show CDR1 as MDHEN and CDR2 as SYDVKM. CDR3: CASRSGQGAKGYTF. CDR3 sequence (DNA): TGTGCCAGCAGGTCGGGACAGGGCGCTAAGGGCTACACCTTC.

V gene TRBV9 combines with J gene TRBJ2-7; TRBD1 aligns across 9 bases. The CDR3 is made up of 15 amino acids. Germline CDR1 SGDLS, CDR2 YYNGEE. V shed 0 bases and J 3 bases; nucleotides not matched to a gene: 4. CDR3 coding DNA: TGTGCCAGCAGCGTAGGACAGGGGGACTACTACGAGCAGTACTTC. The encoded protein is CASSVGQGDYYEQYF.

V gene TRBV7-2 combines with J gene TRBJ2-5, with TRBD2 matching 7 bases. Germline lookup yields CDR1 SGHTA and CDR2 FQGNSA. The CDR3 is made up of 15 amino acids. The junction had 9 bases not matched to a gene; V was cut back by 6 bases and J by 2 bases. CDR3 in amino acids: CASSYDGGRQETQYF. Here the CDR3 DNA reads TGTGCCAGCAGTTATGACGGGGGGAGGCAAGAGACCCAGTACTTC.

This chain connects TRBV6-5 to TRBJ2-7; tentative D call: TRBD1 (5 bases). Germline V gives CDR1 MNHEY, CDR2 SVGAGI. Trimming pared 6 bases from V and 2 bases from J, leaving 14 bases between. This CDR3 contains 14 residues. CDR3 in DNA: TGTGCCAGCAGCCCCACAGGTTCTACCTACGAGCAGTACTTC. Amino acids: CASSPTGSTYEQYF.

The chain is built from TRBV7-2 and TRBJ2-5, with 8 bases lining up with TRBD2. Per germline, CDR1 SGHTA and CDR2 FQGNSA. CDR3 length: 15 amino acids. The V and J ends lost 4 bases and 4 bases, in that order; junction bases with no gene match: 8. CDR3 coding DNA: TGTGCCAGCAGCTCCCGGGGGGGCACAGGAGAGACCCAGTACTTC. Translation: CASSSRGGTGETQYF.